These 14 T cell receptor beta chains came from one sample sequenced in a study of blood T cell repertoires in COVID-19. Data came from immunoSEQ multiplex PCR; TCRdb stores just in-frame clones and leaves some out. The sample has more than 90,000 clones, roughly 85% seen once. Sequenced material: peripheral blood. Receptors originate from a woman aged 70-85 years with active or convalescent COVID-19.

This CDR3 reads CASSWSGSGRAYEQFF. The CDR3 DNA sequence: TGTGCCAGCAGCTGGAGCGGTAGCGGGAGGGCCTATGAGCAGTTCTTC. The chain combines TRBV5-4 with TRBJ2-1; 11 positions agree with TRBD2. This CDR3 contains 16 residues. The germline V gene encodes CDR1 SGHNT and CDR2 YYREEE (reference sequence). V shed 3 bases and J 8 bases; nucleotides not matched to a gene: 10.

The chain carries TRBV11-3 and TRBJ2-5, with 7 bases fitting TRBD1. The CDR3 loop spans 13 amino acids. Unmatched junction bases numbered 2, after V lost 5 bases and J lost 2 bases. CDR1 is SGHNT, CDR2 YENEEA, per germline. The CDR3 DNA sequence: TGTGCCAGCAGCCGGGGACAGCAAGAGACCCAGTACTTC. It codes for CASSRGQQETQYF.

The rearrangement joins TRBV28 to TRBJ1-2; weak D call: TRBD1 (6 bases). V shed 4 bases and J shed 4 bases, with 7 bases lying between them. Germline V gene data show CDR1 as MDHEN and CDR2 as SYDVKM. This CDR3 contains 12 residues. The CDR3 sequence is CASSSGAYGYTF. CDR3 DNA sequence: TGTGCCAGCAGTTCAGGGGCCTATGGCTACACCTTC.

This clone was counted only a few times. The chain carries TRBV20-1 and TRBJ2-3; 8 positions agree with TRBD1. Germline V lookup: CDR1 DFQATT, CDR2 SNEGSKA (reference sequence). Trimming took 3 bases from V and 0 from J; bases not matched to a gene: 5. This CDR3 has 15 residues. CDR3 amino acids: CSASFRDRSTDTQYF. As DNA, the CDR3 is TGCAGTGCTAGTTTCCGGGACAGGAGCACAGATACGCAGTATTTT.

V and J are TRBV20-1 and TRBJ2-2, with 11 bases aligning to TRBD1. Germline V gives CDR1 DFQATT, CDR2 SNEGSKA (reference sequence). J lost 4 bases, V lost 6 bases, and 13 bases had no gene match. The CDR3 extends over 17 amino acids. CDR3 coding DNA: TGCAGTGCCAGTTTTTTTGGACAGGGGGCGGGCACCGGGGAGCTGTTTTTT. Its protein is CSASFFGQGAGTGELFF.

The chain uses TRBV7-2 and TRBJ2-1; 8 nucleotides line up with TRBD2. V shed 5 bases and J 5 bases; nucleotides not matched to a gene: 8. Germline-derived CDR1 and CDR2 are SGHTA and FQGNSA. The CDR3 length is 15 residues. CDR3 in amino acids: CASSPAGTSHNEQFF. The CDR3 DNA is TGTGCCAGCAGCCCCGCCGGGACTAGTCACAATGAGCAGTTCTTC.

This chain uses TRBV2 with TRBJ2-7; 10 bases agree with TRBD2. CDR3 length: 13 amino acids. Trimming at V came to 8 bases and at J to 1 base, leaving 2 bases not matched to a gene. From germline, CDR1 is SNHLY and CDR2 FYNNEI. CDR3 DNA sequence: TGTGCCAGCGGACTAGCGGCGTCCTACGAGCAGTACTTC. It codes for CASGLAASYEQYF.

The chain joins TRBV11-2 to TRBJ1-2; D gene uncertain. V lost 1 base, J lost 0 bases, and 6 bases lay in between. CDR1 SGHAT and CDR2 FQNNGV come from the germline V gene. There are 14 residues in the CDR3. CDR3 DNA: TGTGCCAGCAGCTTAGCCAGGCCTAACTATGGCTACACCTTC. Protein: CASSLARPNYGYTF. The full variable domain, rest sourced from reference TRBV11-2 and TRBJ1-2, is EAGVAQSPRYKIIEKRQSVAFWCNPISGHATLYWYQQILGQGPKLLIQFQNNGVVDDSQLPKDRFSAERLKGVDSTLKIQPAKLEDSAVYLCASSLARPNYGYTFGSGTRLTVV.

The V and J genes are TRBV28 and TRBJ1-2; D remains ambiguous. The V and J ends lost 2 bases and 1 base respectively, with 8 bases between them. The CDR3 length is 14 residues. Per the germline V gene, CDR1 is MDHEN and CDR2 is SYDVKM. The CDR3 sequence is CASSLGALNYGYTF. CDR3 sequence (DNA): TGTGCCAGCAGTTTAGGAGCCCTTAACTATGGCTACACCTTC.

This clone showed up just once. CDR3 bases: TGTGCCAGCACGGGAGGGCGTTATGATGAGCAGTTCTTC. Translated: CASTGGRYDEQFF. This chain joins TRBV18 and TRBJ2-1, with 8 bases identical to TRBD2. Trimming removed 8 bases from V and 8 bases from J; junction bases left unmatched: 8. CDR1 KGHSH and CDR2 LQKENI come from the germline V gene. The CDR3 consists of 13 residues.

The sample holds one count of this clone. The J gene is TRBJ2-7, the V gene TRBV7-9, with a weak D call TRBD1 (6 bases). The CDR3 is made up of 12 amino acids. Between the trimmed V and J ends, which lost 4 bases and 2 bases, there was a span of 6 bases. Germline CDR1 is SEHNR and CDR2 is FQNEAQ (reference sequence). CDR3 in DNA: TGTGCCAGCAGCTCAGGGGCCTACGAGCAGTACTTC. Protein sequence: CASSSGAYEQYF.

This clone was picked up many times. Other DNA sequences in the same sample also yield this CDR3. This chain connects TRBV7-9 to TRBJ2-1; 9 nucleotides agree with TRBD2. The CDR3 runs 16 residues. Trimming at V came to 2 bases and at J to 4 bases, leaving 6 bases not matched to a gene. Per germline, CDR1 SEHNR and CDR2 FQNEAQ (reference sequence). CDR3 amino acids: CASSLSLAGAYNEQFF. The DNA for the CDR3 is TGTGCCAGCAGCTTAAGCTTAGCGGGGGCTTACAATGAGCAGTTCTTC.

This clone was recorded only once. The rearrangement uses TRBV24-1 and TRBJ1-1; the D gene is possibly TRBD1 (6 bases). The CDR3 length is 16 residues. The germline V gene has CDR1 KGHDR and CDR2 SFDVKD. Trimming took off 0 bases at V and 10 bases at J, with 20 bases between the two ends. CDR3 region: CATSDLARGLFKGAFF. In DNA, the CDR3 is TGTGCCACCAGTGATTTGGCCAGGGGCTTGTTCAAGGGAGCTTTCTTT.

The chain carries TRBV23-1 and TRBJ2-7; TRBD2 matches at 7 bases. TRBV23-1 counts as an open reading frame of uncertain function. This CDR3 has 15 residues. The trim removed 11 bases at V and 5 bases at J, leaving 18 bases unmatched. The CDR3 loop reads CADRTGSGKGDEQYF. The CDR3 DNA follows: TGCGCCGACCGTACGGGGAGCGGGAAAGGCGACGAGCAGTACTTC.